Below are 21 T cell receptor beta chains sequenced from a single sample in a study of T cells in Graves' hyperthyroidism and ophthalmopathy. Amplification of TCR beta CDR3 regions used RNA as the template. HTBI primers were the set used in a first-round RT-PCR of the TCR CDR3. TCRdb ran MiXCR on the multiplex PCR reads and lists one entry per CDR3 protein. The sample holds 500,000 to 600,000 distinct CDR3 sequences, 16% seen once. The sequencing input was blood. These TCRs come from a woman aged 18-29 years with Graves' hyperthyroidism.

This clonotype was seen ten or more times. The chain employs TRBV27 and TRBJ2-7; D perhaps matches TRBD1 (7 bases). The CDR3 consists of 15 residues. The V end was cut by 5 bases, the J end by 5 bases, with 19 bases between. CDR1 is MNHEY and CDR2 is SMNVEV in the germline V gene (reference sequence). CDR3 loop: CASSRRQGGPHEQYF. CDR3 DNA: TGTGCCAGCAGTCGCAGACAGGGAGGCCCGCACGAGCAGTACTTC.

This clonotype has only a few counts. The rearrangement joins TRBV12-3 or TRBV12-4 to TRBJ1-1; the D is unclear. The CDR3 covers 12 residues. Trimming pared 5 bases from V and 5 bases from J, leaving 9 bases between. The DNA for the CDR3 is TGTGCCAGCAGTCTCGACACGACTGAAGCTTTCTTT. Amino acids: CASSLDTTEAFF.

As regards this clonotype: A read error may be the cause here, since a much bigger clone is one base away. The gene calls are TRBV7-2 and TRBJ2-2; possible D gene TRBD2, 5 bases. This CDR3 is 15 amino acids long. CDR1 is SGHTA, CDR2 FQGNSA, per germline. The CDR3 spells CASSLVAPNTGERFF. The DNA of the CDR3 is TGTGCCAGCAGCTTGGTAGCACCGAACACCGGGGAGCGGTTTTTT.

The chain employs TRBV3-1 and TRBJ1-6, with TRBD1 matching 8 bases. V shed 5 bases and J 7 bases; nucleotides not matched to a gene: 7. Germline CDR1 is LGHDT and CDR2 is YNNKEL (reference sequence). The CDR3 is 15 amino acids. DNA for the CDR3: TGTGCCAGCAGCACCCGGACAGGGAGCAATTCACCCCTCCACTTT. This sequence encodes CASSTRTGSNSPLHF.

V gene TRBV29-1 combines with J gene TRBJ2-5; D is perhaps TRBD1 (6 bases). CDR3 length equals 12 residues. The germline V gene has CDR1 SQVTM and CDR2 ANQGSEA. Trimming left V 6 bases short and J 6 bases short, with 14 bases between. In DNA form, the CDR3 reads TGCAGCGTGAAACAGGGTAGACAGACCCAGTACTTC. Amino acids: CSVKQGRQTQYF.

This clonotype was observed at least ten times. The rearrangement links TRBV2 to TRBJ1-5, with no clear D. This CDR3 contains 12 residues. Trimming took off 3 bases at V and 4 bases at J, with 4 bases between the two ends. Germline values: CDR1 SNHLY, CDR2 FYNNEI. CDR3 coding DNA: TGTGCCAGCAGTGACCCGAATCAGCCCCAGCATTTT. It is translated as CASSDPNQPQHF.

This clonotype was seen a handful of times. V gene TRBV7-8 combines with J gene TRBJ2-1; 9 bases align to TRBD1. The CDR3 runs 16 residues. J lost 4 bases, V lost 4 bases, and 8 bases had no gene match. Germline loops: CDR1 SGHVS, CDR2 FQNEAQ. CDR3 DNA sequence: TGTGCCAGCAGCTGGAACCGGGACAGGGCGTACAATGAGCAGTTCTTC. It codes for CASSWNRDRAYNEQFF.

This clonotype was picked up a small number of times. The chain joins TRBV5-1 to TRBJ2-2, with TRBD2 matching 8 bases. Germline assignment: CDR1 SGHRS and CDR2 YFSETQ. This CDR3 is built from 16 residues. V shed 4 bases, J shed 8 bases, and the junction held 13 bases outside the gene matches. The CDR3, as DNA: TGCGCCAGCAGCCCGAGGACTAGCCCCTTGAGGGGGGAGCTGTTTTTT. This sequence encodes CASSPRTSPLRGELFF.

This clonotype has only a few counts. The gene calls are TRBV12-3 or TRBV12-4 and TRBJ1-4, with D tentatively TRBD1 (6 bases). V was cut by 7 bases and J by 8 bases, with 23 bases left in between. The CDR3 has 16 amino acids. The CDR3 DNA reads as TGTGCCAGCATCCCCCGGGGGGGCCGAAGGATGGAAAAACTGTTTTTT. This gives the protein CASIPRGGRRMEKLFF.

The chain links TRBV27 to TRBJ1-5; TRBD1 is a possible D gene (5 bases). The CDR3 runs 13 residues. The germline V and J ends were trimmed by 4 bases and 5 bases, with 9 bases remaining between them. CDR1 and CDR2 from the germline V gene are MNHEY and SMNVEV (reference sequence). The CDR3 DNA follows: TGTGCCAGCAGTTCACAGGTAGATCAGCCCCAGCATTTT. Residues: CASSSQVDQPQHF.

This clonotype was recorded many times. V and J are TRBV20-1 and TRBJ2-1; 10 bases are a match to TRBD2. The CDR3 has 14 amino acids. Germline V gene lookup returns CDR1 DFQATT and CDR2 SNEGSKA (reference sequence). The V segment lost 3 bases and the J segment 8 bases; nucleotides outside the gene matches: 7. The chain's CDR3 is CSASWSGRVDEQFF. The CDR3 DNA reads TGCAGTGCTAGCTGGAGCGGGAGGGTCGATGAGCAGTTCTTC.

The chain employs TRBV7-2 and TRBJ2-7, with 7 bases identical to TRBD1. The germline gives CDR1 SGHTA, CDR2 FQGNSA. This CDR3 has 16 residues. With V trimmed by 5 bases and J by 0 bases, 10 bases remained unmatched. The CDR3 nucleotides are TGTGCCAGCAGCCCCCAGACAGGGTTGTACTCCTACGAGCAGTACTTC. Protein sequence: CASSPQTGLYSYEQYF. Complete variable domain (other parts from reference TRBV7-2 and TRBJ2-7): GAGVSQSPSNKVTEKGKDVELRCDPISGHTALYWYRQSLGQGLEFLIYFQGNSAPDKSGLPSDRFSAERTGGSVSTLTIQRTQQEDSAVYLCASSPQTGLYSYEQYFGPGTRLTVT.

Comments on this clonotype: One base away lies a much larger clone, so this may be a sequencing read error. The chain recombines TRBV7-2 with TRBJ1-2; the D gene is possibly TRBD1 (5 bases). CDR3 length: 14 amino acids. Deletions cut 1 base from V and 4 bases from J, with 10 bases between. Germline lookup yields CDR1 SGHTA and CDR2 FQGNSA. CDR3 loop: CASSLDRNTYGYTF. CDR3 DNA sequence: TGTGCCAGCAGCTTAGACAGGAATACCTATGGCTACACCTTC.

This clonotype was recorded at least ten times. The V call is TRBV3-1, the J call TRBJ2-7, with D unresolved. CDR3 length: 13 residues. Germline CDR1 reads LGHDT; CDR2 reads YNNKEL (reference sequence). Trimming left V 2 bases short and J 6 bases short, with 11 bases between. CDR3 sequence (DNA): TGTGCCAGCAGCCAAATTCTCCCCGGCGAGCAGTACTTC. Protein sequence: CASSQILPGEQYF.

This clonotype has a count of ten or more. This chain uses TRBV19 with TRBJ2-1; 9 bases agree with TRBD2. V shed 5 bases and J 8 bases; nucleotides not matched to a gene: 19. From germline, CDR1 is LNHDA and CDR2 SQIVND (reference sequence). This CDR3 region has 18 residues. CDR3 nucleotides: TGTGCCAGTAGTCAGGGACTAGCATCACTATGGGCGAGTCATGAGCAGTTCTTC. This gives the protein CASSQGLASLWASHEQFF.

This clonotype was recorded a few times. The chain combines TRBV10-3 with TRBJ2-2; D is perhaps TRBD1 (5 bases). The CDR3 totals 14 residues. The V gene's germline CDR1 is ENHRY and CDR2 SYGVKD. Deletions cut 11 bases from V and 0 bases from J, with 13 bases between. CDR3 loop: CASRQTANTGELFF. As DNA, the CDR3 is TGTGCCTCGAGACAGACAGCGAACACCGGGGAGCTGTTTTTT.

The table lists this clonotype with a few counts. The chain carries TRBV4-1 and TRBJ1-1, with 8 bases fitting TRBD1. The germline gives CDR1 MGHRA, CDR2 YSYEKL. Losses at the gene ends were 1 base for V and 0 bases for J; bases not matched to a gene: 7. The CDR3 consists of 17 residues. CDR3: CASSQVSGQGMNTEAFF. The CDR3 coding sequence is TGCGCCAGCAGCCAAGTATCAGGACAGGGTATGAACACTGAAGCTTTCTTT.

This clonotype was detected only a few times. The DNA of the CDR3 is TGTGCCACCAGTGAGCCGACAGGGCTAGGCCAAGAGACCCAGTACTTC. Residues: CATSEPTGLGQETQYF. The rearrangement joins TRBV24-1 to TRBJ2-5; 7 nucleotides align to TRBD1. Germline V lookup: CDR1 KGHDR, CDR2 SFDVKD. This CDR3 is 16 amino acids long. The trim removed 4 bases at V and 1 base at J, leaving 8 bases unmatched.

V gene TRBV9 combines with J gene TRBJ2-7, with D perhaps given as TRBD1 or TRBD2 (6 bases each). Trimming left V 0 bases short and J 5 bases short, with 21 bases between. CDR1 and CDR2 (germline): SGDLS, YYNGEE. This CDR3 region has 17 residues. CDR3 coding DNA: TGTGCCAGCAGCGTAGGGGTTGGGGGGCTGAAAGCAAACGAGCAGTACTTC. Amino acid sequence: CASSVGVGGLKANEQYF.

This clonotype was picked up many times. V and J are TRBV24-1 and TRBJ2-7; D is unresolved. The germline V gene encodes CDR1 KGHDR and CDR2 SFDVKD. Trimming shortened V by 5 bases and J by 7 bases, and 11 bases separated the two germline ends. The CDR3 has 12 residues. The CDR3 here is CATSGYMGEQYF. The CDR3 coding sequence is TGTGCCACCAGTGGATATATGGGAGAGCAGTACTTC.

This clonotype was picked up a small number of times. The chain carries TRBV7-9 and TRBJ2-1; 12 bases line up with TRBD2. The CDR3 has 17 residues. Germline loops: CDR1 SEHNR, CDR2 FQNEAQ (reference sequence). Trimming took 6 bases from V and 2 from J; bases not matched to a gene: 8. CDR3 sequence: CASRLATSGRPYNEQFF. CDR3 in DNA: TGTGCCAGCAGGCTCGCGACTAGCGGGAGACCCTACAATGAGCAGTTCTTC.